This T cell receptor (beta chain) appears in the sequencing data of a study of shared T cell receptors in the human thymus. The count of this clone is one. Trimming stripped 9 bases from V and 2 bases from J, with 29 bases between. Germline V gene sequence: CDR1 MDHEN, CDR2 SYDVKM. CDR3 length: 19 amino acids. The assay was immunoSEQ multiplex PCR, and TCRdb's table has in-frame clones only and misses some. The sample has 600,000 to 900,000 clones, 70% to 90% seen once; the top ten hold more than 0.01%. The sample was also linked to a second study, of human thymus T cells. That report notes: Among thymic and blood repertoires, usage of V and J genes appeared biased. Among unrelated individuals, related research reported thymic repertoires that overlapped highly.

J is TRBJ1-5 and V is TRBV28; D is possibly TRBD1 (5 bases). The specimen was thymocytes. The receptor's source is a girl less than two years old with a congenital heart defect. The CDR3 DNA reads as TGTGCCAGTTCAGTTATCGAAAAGGGGAGGAAGTTGGGCAATCAGCCCCAGCATTTT. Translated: CASSVIEKGRKLGNQPQHF.